The clone carrying this T cell receptor (beta chain) came up a few times. No antigen is known for it. This entry is derived from a study of T cell repertoires in cytomegalovirus infection. Overall study: Both CMV infection and a matching HLA type were indicated by public TCR beta signatures. Findings of the study overall: There were carriers of CMV plus the relevant HLA, and cumulative public TCR beta family frequency identified them. The ex vivo response showed dominance by HLA-C-restricted CMV-specific TCR beta clonotypes.

V lost 0 bases, J lost 4 bases, and 7 bases stayed unmatched. The germline gives CDR1 DFQATT, CDR2 SNEGSKA (reference sequence). This CDR3 is 16 amino acids long. TCRdb reprocessed the reads via MiXCR and lists one record per CDR3 protein. The sample includes 400,000 or so distinct CDR3 sequences, approximately 18% of them seen just once. The sequencing input was PBMCs. V is TRBV20-1 and J is TRBJ1-5, with TRBD1 matching 9 bases. This receptor was identified in a human donor in good health (CMV status not recorded). Some clones in this sample may be carry-over from other donors' samples. CDR3 amino acids: CSARDAGTGTNQPQHF. CDR3 coding DNA: TGCAGTGCTAGAGACGCCGGGACAGGGACGAATCAGCCCCAGCATTTT.